This T cell receptor (beta chain) was captured by sequencing in a study of kidney transplant recipient with SARS-CoV-2 infection (TCRdb year 2021). This clonotype was counted at least ten times. The antigen it recognizes is unknown. Base-call qualities are not available, and no considerably larger clone is one nucleotide away. TCRdb lists the instrument as Illumina MiSeq. Profiling of the peripheral T cell repertoire targeted human TCRbeta genes. In the source study's methods: Differential clonotype abundance was tested with beta-binomial modelling to account for variability over time. Clonotypes that had expanded were screened against the ImmuneCODE reference database of SARS-CoV-2-associated TCRs and mapped onto regions of the viral genome. Additional repertoire analyses were carried out for TRBV gene usage, CDR3 length, CDR3 amino acid overlap between time points, clonotype abundance distributions and Jaccard similarity. The public reads were reprocessed in TCRdb via fastp at Q25 and MiXCR, keeping in-frame beta chains. Each record represents a unique CDR3 protein, reported with the most common genes and DNA among its rows. V and J calls and clone size were set by TCRdb, not the authors. Within this sample are about 250,000 distinct CDR3 sequences, with about 30% of them counted one time only. Of the sample, under 9.5% is held by the ten largest clones.

Explained via the paper, the time point label denotes: pre-pandemic baseline sample and day 111 after first positive SARS-CoV-2 test. V is reduced by 5 bases and J by 1 base, leaving a spacing of 9 bases between them. CDR1 and CDR2 are read off the germline V gene as SGHVS and FNYEAQ. The cysteine opens and the phenylalanine closes a CDR3 of 13 amino acids. Only the CDR3 part of the read is kept: 39 bases, read in frame from the first base. Material: a blood sample, obtained at baseline and between days 110 and 120 from a kidney transplant recipient. The sequence was obtained from a male patient between 25 and 39 years old who had COVID-19 and was a kidney transplant recipient. It is possible that, after a transplant, some T cells come from the graft donor. The V and J genes are TRBV7-6 and TRBJ2-7, with a tentative D gene TRBD2 over 5 matching bases. CDR3 protein: CASSPSGSYEQYF. The DNA sequence follows: TGTGCCAGCAGCCCCAGCGGTTCCTACGAGCAGTACTTC. Extended through the reference TRBV7-6 and TRBJ2-7 proteins, this CDR3 yields the full variable domain: GAGVSQSPRYKVTKRGQDVALRCDPISGHVSLYWYRQALGQGPEFLTYFNYEAQQDKSGLPNDRFSAERPEGSISTLTIQRTEQRDSAMYRCASSPSGSYEQYFGPGTRLTVT.